Below, 30 T cell receptor beta chains from the same sample are listed, as sequenced in a study of blood T cells in healthy people across ages. Together with a sample-barcoded 5' primer, a J-beta primer mix was included in a second PCR lasting roughly 6 to 12 cycles. TCRdb passed the 5' RACE reads through MiXCR, listing each CDR3 protein once. The sample shows around 990,000 distinct CDR3 sequences, almost 25% of them seen only once. This sample was shared with a second study, whose subject was T cells of mothers and their children.

Sequencing was carried out using blood. These receptors all stem from a girl between 2 and 10 years old in good health.

V gene TRBV3-1 combines with J gene TRBJ2-3; D gene uncertain. CDR1 is LGHDT and CDR2 is YNNKEL in the germline V gene (reference sequence). CDR3 size: 15 residues. V was pared by 0 bases and J by 4 bases, with 11 bases between. CDR3 DNA: TGTGCCAGCAGCCAAGATCTAAGGTCCTCAGATACGCAGTATTTT. This translates into CASSQDLRSSDTQYF.

This clonotype was seen more than once but under ten times. Germline is not matched at one junction end, which may reflect a read error. The chain links TRBV29-1 to TRBJ1-3; D call uncertain. This CDR3 has 14 amino acids. The germline CDR1 and CDR2 sequences are SQVTM and ANQGSEA. The CDR3 coding sequence is TGCAGCGTTGCATACCCGGACGCAGGAAACACCATATACTTT. This sequence encodes CSVAYPDAGNTIYF. Using reference TRBV29-1 and TRBJ1-3 for the parts outside the CDR3, the full variable domain is SAVISQKPSRDICQRGTSLTIQCQVDSQVTMMFWYRQQPGQSLTLIATANQGSEATYESGFVIDKFPISRPNLTFSTLTVSNMSPEDSSIYLCSVAYPDAGNTIYFGEGSWLTVV.

V and J are TRBV6-5 and TRBJ2-1; 7 bases line up with TRBD2. The CDR3 runs 17 residues. V shed 0 bases and J 7 bases; nucleotides not matched to a gene: 12. Looked up from germline, CDR1 is MNHEY and CDR2 is SVGAGI. In DNA form, the CDR3 reads TGTGCCAGCAGTTACTCATCCGGGGGGAATGTGGATAATGAGCAGTTCTTC. Translating gives CASSYSSGGNVDNEQFF.

J is TRBJ2-5 and V is TRBV7-9, with D perhaps being TRBD1 or TRBD2 (5 bases each). Per germline, CDR1 SEHNR and CDR2 FQNEAQ (reference sequence). The V end lost 4 bases, the J end lost 1 base, and 13 bases lay between the germline ends. This CDR3 has 15 residues. The CDR3 DNA is TGTGCCAGCAGCTCCAATCGGGGCTCCCAAGAGACCCAGTACTTC. Its translation is CASSSNRGSQETQYF.

This clonotype was observed a handful of times. V is TRBV6-6 and J is TRBJ1-1; no clear D. The CDR3 runs 10 residues. CDR1 MNHNY and CDR2 SVGAGI come from the germline V gene (reference sequence). V lost 10 bases, J lost 7 bases, and 10 bases lay in between. CDR3 DNA sequence: TGTGCCACCGAGACCGATGAAGCTTTCTTT. Translating gives CATETDEAFF.

In its sample, this clonotype was seen many times. J is TRBJ2-6 and V is TRBV5-1, with D possibly matching TRBD1 (6 bases). V dropped 7 bases and J dropped 0 bases, with 14 bases sitting between them. There are 16 residues in the CDR3. The germline V gene encodes CDR1 SGHRS and CDR2 YFSETQ. The CDR3 is CASADRSPSGANVLTF. CDR3 DNA sequence: TGCGCCAGCGCAGACAGGTCTCCCTCTGGGGCCAACGTCCTGACTTTC. The full variable domain, rest sourced from reference TRBV5-1 and TRBJ2-6, is KAGVTQTPRYLIKTRGQQVTLSCSPISGHRSVSWYQQTPGQGLQFLFEYFSETQRNKGNFPGRFSGRQFSNSRSEMNVSTLELGDSALYLCASADRSPSGANVLTFGAGSRLTVL.

In this sample, this clonotype turned up a few times. The chain combines TRBV10-3 with TRBJ2-1; 7 bases agree with TRBD1. The DNA end is more similar to TRBJ2-5, so the J call may be wrong. CDR1 ENHRY and CDR2 SYGVKD come from the germline V gene. The CDR3 has 13 residues. In DNA, the CDR3 is TGTGCCATCAGACGAGGGACAGAAGAGACCCAGTACTTC. Amino acid sequence: CAIRRGTEETQYF.

There are a few counts of this clonotype. This chain connects TRBV7-3 to TRBJ2-3; 11 bases fit TRBD2. The trim removed 3 bases at V and 6 bases at J, leaving 11 bases unmatched. Germline V gene lookup returns CDR1 SGHTA and CDR2 FQGTGA. This CDR3 contains 17 residues. Here the CDR3 reads CASSLLAGGPWTDTQYF. The CDR3 nucleotides read TGTGCCAGCAGCTTGTTAGCGGGAGGGCCATGGACGGATACGCAGTATTTT.

The rearrangement uses TRBV4-3 and TRBJ1-1; 7 nucleotides line up with TRBD1. V lost 0 bases to trimming and J lost 4 bases; unmatched junction nucleotides: 5. CDR1 is LGHNA and CDR2 is YSLEER in the germline V gene. CDR3 length: 15 amino acids. CDR3 in DNA: TGCGCCAGCAGCCAAGAGGACAGGCCGAGCACTGAAGCTTTCTTT. It encodes CASSQEDRPSTEAFF.

This clonotype has just a few counts. One end of the junction is discordant with germline, which a read error may explain. The V call is TRBV12-3 or TRBV12-4, the J call TRBJ2-5, with D possibly being TRBD2 (5 bases). The CDR3 totals 15 residues. CDR3 bases: TGTGCCAGCAGTTTAACGACAAATCCCTGGGATGAGCGGTTCTTC. It is translated as CASSLTTNPWDERFF.

This clonotype was seen more than once but under ten times. The chain joins TRBV20-1 to TRBJ2-7, with TRBD2 matching 13 bases. V was clipped by 4 bases and J by 2 bases; unmatched bases: 8. This CDR3 has 16 residues. The germline CDR1 and CDR2 sequences are DFQATT and SNEGSKA (reference sequence). For the CDR3, the DNA is TGCAGTGCTACACGCCAAGGGACTAGCGGGACCTACGAGCAGTACTTC. As protein: CSATRQGTSGTYEQYF.

In this sample, this clonotype turned up a few times. Here the CDR3 reads CASSGTGLLETQYF. The CDR3 region has the DNA TGTGCCAGCAGTGGAACAGGATTACTAGAGACCCAGTACTTC. This chain connects TRBV28 to TRBJ2-5; tentatively, D is TRBD1 (5 bases). Trimming left V 5 bases short and J 4 bases short, with 14 bases between. Germline loops: CDR1 MDHEN, CDR2 SYDVKM. CDR3 size: 14 residues.

This clonotype turned up a few times. J is TRBJ2-4 and V is TRBV20-1; weak D call: TRBD1 (6 bases). The CDR3 is made up of 16 amino acids. CDR1 and CDR2 (germline): DFQATT, SNEGSKA (reference sequence). Trimming removed 3 bases from V and 1 base from J, with 16 bases in between. CDR3 loop: CSARLDKGDAKNIQYF. The CDR3 DNA follows: TGCAGTGCTAGGCTAGACAAGGGGGATGCCAAAAACATTCAGTACTTC.

The chain recombines TRBV7-9 with TRBJ2-7, with 7 bases identical to TRBD2. Trimming took 11 bases from V and 6 from J; bases not matched to a gene: 16. Germline loops: CDR1 SEHNR, CDR2 FQNEAQ (reference sequence). The CDR3 runs to 14 residues. CDR3 DNA sequence: TGTGCCTGCGGAGTCGTAAGCGGGGCTATCGAGCAGTACTTC. Translated, it gives CACGVVSGAIEQYF.

This chain joins TRBV28 and TRBJ1-2; TRBD1 is a possible D gene (5 bases). Germline lookup yields CDR1 MDHEN and CDR2 SYDVKM. This CDR3 has 14 residues. Trimming took off 6 bases at V and 5 bases at J, with 16 bases between the two ends. This chain's CDR3 is CASSPGTVVYGYTF. The CDR3 nucleotides are TGTGCCAGCAGCCCCGGGACGGTAGTTTATGGCTACACCTTC.

This clonotype was found a few times. The chain is built from TRBV27 and TRBJ1-1, with D possibly being TRBD1 (5 bases). The germline CDR1 and CDR2 sequences are MNHEY and SMNVEV (reference sequence). The CDR3 sequence is 13 residues long. V was clipped by 11 bases and J by 5 bases, with 18 bases between them. The CDR3 reads CAARDLEGTEAFF. The CDR3 nucleotides read TGTGCCGCCCGGGACCTCGAGGGGACTGAAGCTTTCTTT.

This clonotype occurred a few times. This chain connects TRBV6-2 or TRBV6-3 to TRBJ2-3; possible D gene TRBD1, 5 bases. Germline V gene lookup returns CDR1 MNHEY and CDR2 SVGEGT. V lost 0 bases and J lost 5, with 6 bases in between. The CDR3 has 13 amino acids. CDR3 nucleotides: TGTGCCAGCAGTTACTCGACAGTAGATACGCAGTATTTT. Its translation is CASSYSTVDTQYF.

The chain recombines TRBV29-1 with TRBJ1-1, with 7 bases lining up with TRBD1. Trimming cost V 6 bases and J 2 bases; bases outside gene matches: 6. The CDR3 has 13 amino acids. In germline, CDR1 is SQVTM, CDR2 ANQGSEA. The CDR3 region is CSVETGFNTEAFF. The CDR3 DNA sequence: TGCAGCGTCGAGACAGGGTTTAACACTGAAGCTTTCTTT.

The CDR3 sequence: CAIRSGSIDEQFF. As DNA, the CDR3 is TGTGCCATCAGGAGCGGGAGTATCGATGAGCAGTTCTTC. The rearrangement joins TRBV10-3 to TRBJ2-5; 8 nucleotides match TRBD2. TRBJ2-1 explains the end of the DNA better; the J call may be wrong. The CDR3 spans 13 residues. Germline V gives CDR1 ENHRY, CDR2 SYGVKD.

The V and J genes are TRBV29-1 and TRBJ2-1; 11 bases line up with TRBD2. This CDR3 comprises 19 residues. Trimming removed 1 base from V and 4 bases from J; junction bases left unmatched: 15. CDR1 is SQVTM and CDR2 is ANQGSEA in the germline V gene. In nucleotides, the CDR3 is TGCAGCGTTGAAGGAGAGACTAGCGGGGACATAAAGGCATACAATGAGCAGTTCTTC. Amino acids: CSVEGETSGDIKAYNEQFF.

The chain links TRBV6-5 to TRBJ1-1; maybe TRBD1 (5 bases). Deletions cut 2 bases from V and 3 bases from J, with 13 bases between. Germline assignment: CDR1 MNHEY and CDR2 SVGAGI. The CDR3 length is 15 residues. CDR3: CASSYGGGGDTEAFF. The CDR3 bases are TGTGCCAGCAGTTACGGGGGGGGAGGGGACACTGAAGCTTTCTTT.

This clonotype occurred once. V is TRBV5-1 and J is TRBJ2-3; TRBD2 is a possible D gene (6 bases). This CDR3 has 13 residues. Trimming removed 3 bases at V and 10 bases at J, with 15 bases between. Germline loops: CDR1 SGHRS, CDR2 YFSETQ. CDR3 DNA: TGCGCCAGCAGCTCGACTGGAGGGGATGCGCAGTATTTT. It specifies CASSSTGGDAQYF.

In this sample, this clonotype turned up once. The V call is TRBV7-9, the J call TRBJ1-1; 10 nucleotides line up with TRBD1. Germline V gene sequence: CDR1 SEHNR, CDR2 FQNEAQ (reference sequence). The CDR3 has 12 amino acids. V trimming: 5 bases; J trimming: 13 bases; junction bases outside the gene matches: 7. This CDR3 is CASSPTGTGVFF. The CDR3 region has the DNA TGTGCCAGCAGCCCTACCGGGACAGGGGTTTTCTTT.

CDR3: CSATAANTGELFF. Written as DNA, the CDR3 is TGCAGTGCCACAGCGGCGAACACCGGGGAGCTGTTTTTT. The chain recombines TRBV20-1 with TRBJ2-2; a weak D match, TRBD2 (5 bases). From germline, CDR1 is DFQATT and CDR2 SNEGSKA (reference sequence). With 6 bases removed from V and 0 bases from J, the gap between germline ends came to 8 bases. The CDR3 is made up of 13 amino acids.

This chain uses TRBV10-3 with TRBJ2-5; perhaps TRBD2 as D (5 bases). Trimming shortened V by 2 bases and J by 7 bases, and 14 bases separated the two germline ends. CDR1 is ENHRY, CDR2 SYGVKD, per germline. There are 14 residues in the CDR3. CDR3 loop: CAISEGLSMGTQYF. The CDR3, as DNA: TGTGCCATCAGTGAGGGACTGTCGATGGGGACCCAGTACTTC.

This clonotype was found a few times. For the CDR3, the DNA is TGTGCCAGCAGCGAGGCAGGGAACAATGAGCAGTTCTTC. Its translation is CASSEAGNNEQFF. This chain links TRBV9 with TRBJ2-1, with D maybe TRBD1 (5 bases). Germline V gene data show CDR1 as SGDLS and CDR2 as YYNGEE. The CDR3 loop spans 13 amino acids. V gave up 3 bases and J gave up 5 bases, with 9 bases separating them.

This clonotype has a count of ten or more. The rearrangement uses TRBV7-2 and TRBJ2-5; D possibly matches TRBD1 or TRBD2 (6 bases each). Per germline, CDR1 SGHTA and CDR2 FQGNSA. There are 14 residues in the CDR3. The ends were cut back, 2 bases at V and 1 base at J, with 8 bases in the middle. The CDR3 region has the DNA TGTGCCAGCAGCTTAAGGGGGGCCCAAGAGACCCAGTACTTC. Protein sequence: CASSLRGAQETQYF. Looking up the rest from reference TRBV7-2 and TRBJ2-5 gives the full variable domain: GAGVSQSPSNKVTEKGKDVELRCDPISGHTALYWYRQSLGQGLEFLIYFQGNSAPDKSGLPSDRFSAERTGGSVSTLTIQRTQQEDSAVYLCASSLRGAQETQYFGPGTRLLVL.

On this clonotype itself: Relative to the germline gene, one junction end is altered; a read error may explain this. The V gene is TRBV4-2, the J gene TRBJ1-2, with unresolved D. The CDR3 has 16 residues. Germline V CDR1 and CDR2: LGHNA, YNFKEQ. CDR3 region: CASSQDSAGGRDGHTF. CDR3 coding DNA: TGTGCCAGCAGCCAAGATTCGGCCGGCGGTCGAGATGGCCACACCTTC.

The J gene is TRBJ1-2, the V gene TRBV4-3; 7 nucleotides line up with TRBD1. Per the germline V gene, CDR1 is LGHNA and CDR2 is YSLEER. The CDR3 has 16 residues. V gave up 0 bases and J gave up 1 base; unmatched junction bases: 5. The CDR3: CASSQDGWDSNYGYTF. CDR3 bases: TGCGCCAGCAGCCAAGACGGGTGGGACAGTAACTATGGCTACACCTTC.

The chain has TRBV7-2 and TRBJ2-1; no clear D gene. The DNA end is more similar to TRBJ2-5, so the J call may be wrong. CDR3 size: 15 residues. The germline gives CDR1 SGHTA, CDR2 FQGNSA. CDR3 in amino acids: CASSLVWPEQETQYF. In DNA form, the CDR3 reads TGTGCCAGCAGCTTAGTATGGCCAGAACAAGAGACCCAGTACTTC.